This TCR beta chain was captured by sequencing in a study of T cell responses to AZD1222 COVID-19 vaccine (dated by TCRdb to the early 2020s). At the level of the whole study: AZD1222 recipients with second doses at about 4 weeks or about 12 weeks were pooled, because spike-specific TCR depth and breadth did not differ between schedules. TCR sequencing was performed for 230 to 250 trial participants, of whom 207 were given two doses of AZD1222 and 26 were given two doses of MenACWY control vaccine. Trial participants were enrolled by age into subgroups of 18-55, 56-69 and 70-plus years, and approximately 150, 30 and 60 TCR-sequenced participants, respectively, were included in these subgroups. Overall study outcomes, separate from this receptor: The 56-69-year group was small, and its depth increase did not reach significance, likely because of low power. The whole spike protein was spanned by vaccine-associated CD4 TCRs, and dominant responses were seen in regions 160-218 and 743-854. Participants were mostly white British, with more females than males. The authors suggested clonal diversity may have been underestimated. Epitopes outside the regions mutated in the B.1.351 and B.1.1.7 variants were reportedly recognized by nearly half of the unique spike-specific TCRs. Because no day 14 peak-response samples were available, repertoires were characterized only after the peak T cell response. Conclusions about previously exposed vaccinees are limited because only five to seven AZD1222 recipients were SARS-CoV-2 seropositive at baseline. Spike-specific TCR breadth and depth rose significantly after two AZD1222 doses compared with day 0 and with MenACWY recipients.

Remarks on this clone: Its antigen has not been determined. Base quality data are lacking; no much larger clone is found one base away.

In the paper's terms, the time point label means: baseline before first vaccination. Vaccinee samples came from UK trials COV001 and COV002, including a single-blind randomized controlled phase 2/3 trial of AZD1222 (ChAdOx1 nCoV-19) in healthy adults. For TCRbeta chain sequencing, PBMC samples were collected from trial participants at day 0 and at day 28 after the second dose. The CDR3 regions of human TCRbeta chains were analyzed by immunosequencing. From the authors' description of their analysis: Repertoire TCRs were checked for matches against a reference library of SARS-CoV-2-specific TCRs that had been generated using the MIRA antigen-specificity platform. Breadth meant the fraction of unique TCRs that were SARS-CoV-2-associated, whereas depth meant the fraction of total T cells that were SARS-CoV-2-associated. Each spike-specific TCR was assigned to its reactive spike region and to a CD4 or CD8 class using the MIRA data. Log10-transformed breadth and depth values were compared by one-way ANOVA with Sidak's multiple comparisons tests. In its TCRdb copy, this immuneACCESS table keeps in-frame sequences only and misses some clones. Where compared with another copy, unresolved V genes explain less than half of these, and the others have no known cause. V, J and clone size derive from that table, while D and trimming were established from the DNA sequence. The sample table shows about 130,000 clones, and 75% to 95% are seen once. Together, the top ten hold about 2.7% of the sample.

Source: peripheral blood, taken on day 0 of AZD1222 vaccination. The TCR comes from an adult in good health.

The DNA sequence follows: TGTGCCAGCAGCCCTAGGACAGGGGACTACGAGCAGTACTTC. Translation gives CASSPRTGDYEQYF. The chain joins TRBV11-3 to TRBJ2-7, and TRBD1 aligns with 9 junction nucleotides. Trimmed from V: 5 bases; trimmed from J: 3 bases; junction bases lacking a gene match: 5. Reading the germline V gene gives CDR1 SGHNT and CDR2 YENEEA. From the cysteine up to the phenylalanine, the CDR3 has a length of 14 residues. Of the read, only the CDR3 DNA is kept; its 42 bases are in frame from base 1.